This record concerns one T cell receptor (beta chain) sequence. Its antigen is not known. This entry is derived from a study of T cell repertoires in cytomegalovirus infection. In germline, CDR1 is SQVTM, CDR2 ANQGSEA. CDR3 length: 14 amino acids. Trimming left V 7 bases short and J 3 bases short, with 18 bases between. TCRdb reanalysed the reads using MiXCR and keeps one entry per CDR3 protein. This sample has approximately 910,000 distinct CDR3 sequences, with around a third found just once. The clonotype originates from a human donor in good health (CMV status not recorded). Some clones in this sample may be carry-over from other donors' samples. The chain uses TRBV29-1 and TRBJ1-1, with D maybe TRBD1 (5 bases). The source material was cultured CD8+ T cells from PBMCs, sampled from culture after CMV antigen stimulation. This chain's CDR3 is CSAKTFGGDTEAFF. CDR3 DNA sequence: TGCAGCGCTAAAACATTCGGGGGGGACACTGAAGCTTTCTTT.